This is a list of T cell receptor beta chains from one sample in a study of blood T cell repertoires in COVID-19. Profiling relied on immunoSEQ multiplex PCR, and the TCRdb table lists in-frame clones only, not all of them. This table holds about 150,000 clones, approximately 81% found once. Sequencing was done on a sample of peripheral blood. All receptors come from a human donor in a cohort sampled during active COVID-19. CDR3s include the opening cysteine and the closing phenylalanine or tryptophan. The order of the fields is CDR3 length, clone size, J gene, V gene, D gene, CDR3 protein, CDR3 DNA. A D gene is named only where the DNA matches it firmly. Some rows have no size entry. The others give once, few or many, or a class for an expanded clone.

12,-,TRBJ1-6,TRBV6-5,-,CASRQDTPALHF,TGTGCCAGCAGACAGGACACTCCGGCCCTCCACTTT
11,few,TRBJ2-1,TRBV3-1/TRBV3-2,-,CASSHGGEQFF,TGTGCCAGCAGCCACGGGGGAGAGCAGTTCTTC
13,-,TRBJ2-7,TRBV5-5,-,CASSYLDSYEQYF,TGTGCCAGCAGCTACCTGGACAGCTACGAGCAGTACTTC
13,-,TRBJ1-1,TRBV15,-,CATSQRGDTEAFF,TGTGCCACCAGCCAACGGGGGGACACTGAAGCTTTCTTT
13,-,TRBJ2-7,TRBV18,-,CASSPEQSYEQYF,TGTGCCAGCTCGCCGGAACAGTCCTACGAGCAGTACTTC
15,once,TRBJ1-2,TRBV5-1,-,CASSSLDSFSYGYTF,TGCGCCAGCAGCTCCTTGGACAGTTTTTCATATGGCTACACCTTC
12,-,TRBJ1-2,TRBV12-3/TRBV12-4,TRBD1,CASSFQGGDYTF,TGTGCCAGCAGTTTTCAGGGGGGAGACTACACCTTC
16,-,TRBJ1-2,TRBV4-3,-,CASSQELGEIGYGYTF,TGCGCCAGCAGCCAAGAGCTTGGGGAGATTGGCTATGGCTACACCTTC
19,-,TRBJ2-7,TRBV7-9,-,CASSLAPHRWSLVHYEQYF,TGTGCCAGCAGCTTAGCCCCCCACCGGTGGTCTTTAGTTCACTACGAGCAGTACTTC
14,-,TRBJ1-1,TRBV6-5,TRBD1,CASSMTGGRAEAFF,TGTGCCAGCAGTATGACAGGGGGCCGGGCTGAAGCTTTCTTT
16,-,TRBJ1-6,TRBV28,-,CASSLGRSSYNSPLHF,TGTGCCAGCAGTTTAGGAAGGAGCTCCTATAATTCACCCCTCCACTTT
13,-,TRBJ2-5,TRBV12-3/TRBV12-4,-,CASKDSRQETQYF,TGTGCCAGCAAGGACAGTCGCCAAGAGACCCAGTACTTC
14,-,TRBJ2-5,TRBV3-1/TRBV3-2,-,CASSRSDDLGAQYF,TGTGCCAGCAGCCGAAGTGACGACCTAGGGGCCCAGTACTTC
14,-,TRBJ2-5,TRBV3-1/TRBV3-2,-,CASSQSGGGETQYF,TGTGCCAGCAGCCAATCCGGAGGGGGCGAGACCCAGTACTTC
12,-,TRBJ2-1,TRBV5-1,-,CASSSEYNEQFF,TGCGCCAGCAGCTCTGAGTACAATGAGCAGTTCTTC
16,-,TRBJ2-5,TRBV13,TRBD2,CASSFMTSGGPKTQYF,TGTGCCAGCAGCTTCATGACTAGCGGGGGTCCGAAGACCCAGTACTTC
13,-,TRBJ1-2,TRBV3-1/TRBV3-2,TRBD1,CASSQGRGDGYTF,TGTGCCAGCAGCCAGGGCAGGGGGGATGGCTACACCTTC
14,-,TRBJ2-3,TRBV7-2,TRBD2,CASSRGGGTDTQYF,TGTGCCAGCAGCCGGGGGGGTGGCACAGATACGCAGTATTTT
13,-,TRBJ2-2,TRBV5-6,TRBD2,CASSLGRETRLFF,TGTGCCAGCAGCTTGGGGCGGGAGACGAGGCTGTTTTTT
17,-,TRBJ1-4,TRBV4-3,-,CASSHAAIGGTNEKLFF,TGCGCCAGCAGCCACGCCGCTATAGGAGGGACTAATGAAAAACTGTTTTTT
13,-,TRBJ2-7,TRBV24-1,-,CATSDSVSYEQYF,TGTGCCACCAGTGACAGCGTCTCCTACGAGCAGTACTTC
14,-,TRBJ1-5,TRBV4-1,-,CASSPQWGDQPQHF,TGCGCCAGCAGCCCGCAATGGGGGGATCAGCCCCAGCATTTT
15,-,TRBJ1-1,TRBV6-2/TRBV6-3,-,CASSFMEGRGTEAFF,TGTGCCAGCAGTTTTATGGAAGGACGGGGCACTGAAGCTTTCTTT
15,-,TRBJ2-1,TRBV7-2,TRBD2,CASSRTSGGLNEQFF,TGTGCCAGCAGCCGGACTAGCGGGGGGCTCAATGAGCAGTTCTTC
17,-,TRBJ1-4,TRBV15,TRBD1,CATSSQTGSGVGEKLFF,TGTGCCACCAGCTCCCAGACAGGGTCGGGGGTCGGTGAAAAACTGTTTTTT
11,-,TRBJ2-7,TRBV3-1/TRBV3-2,-,CASSQNRQQYF,TGTGCCAGCAGCCAAAATCGTCAGCAGTACTTC
16,many,TRBJ2-3,TRBV3-1/TRBV3-2,-,CASSQAADFSTDTQYF,TGTGCCAGCAGCCAAGCCGCAGACTTCAGCACAGATACGCAGTATTTT
16,-,TRBJ2-1,TRBV24-1,TRBD2,CATSDPLAGRDNEQFF,TGTGCCACCAGTGATCCGCTAGCGGGGCGAGACAATGAGCAGTTCTTC
12,-,TRBJ1-5,TRBV3-1/TRBV3-2,-,CASSQGGPPQHF,TGTGCCAGCAGCCAAGGGGGGCCGCCCCAGCATTTT
15,-,TRBJ2-7,TRBV4-1,-,CASSQGGGERYEQYF,TGCGCCAGCAGCCAAGGTGGAGGGGAGCGCTACGAGCAGTACTTC
16,few,TRBJ1-6,TRBV7-8,-,CASSLGAGSYNSPLHF,TGTGCCAGCAGCTTAGGGGCGGGCTCCTATAATTCACCCCTCCACTTT
16,-,TRBJ2-1,TRBV6-2/TRBV6-3,TRBD2,CASSYSGLAGGGEQFF,TGTGCCAGCAGTTACTCGGGACTAGCGGGGGGGGGAGAGCAGTTCTTC
12,-,TRBJ2-5,TRBV5-1,-,CASSPRQETQYF,TGCGCCAGCAGCCCCCGCCAAGAGACCCAGTACTTC
16,-,TRBJ1-1,TRBV5-4,TRBD1,CASSRTGGFGNTEAFF,TGTGCCAGCAGCCGGACAGGGGGCTTTGGGAACACTGAAGCTTTCTTT
15,-,TRBJ2-5,TRBV5-5,TRBD1,CASSSQTGTGRTQYF,TGTGCCAGCAGCTCGCAAACCGGGACAGGGAGGACCCAGTACTTC
16,-,TRBJ2-5,TRBV7-6,-,CASSLARGEKLETQYF,TGTGCCAGCAGCTTAGCGCGGGGAGAGAAGTTGGAGACCCAGTACTTC
18,-,TRBJ2-5,TRBV6-2/TRBV6-3,TRBD2,CASSPPGRLAGELETQYF,TGTGCCAGCAGCCCCCCCGGGAGGCTAGCGGGGGAGTTAGAGACCCAGTACTTC
13,-,TRBJ1-5,TRBV28,-,CASSLPQEVPQHF,TGTGCCAGCAGTTTGCCTCAGGAGGTGCCCCAGCATTTT
15,-,TRBJ2-3,TRBV18,TRBD2,CASSPELAGLDTQYF,TGTGCCAGCTCACCAGAACTAGCGGGGTTAGATACGCAGTATTTT
13,-,TRBJ2-3,TRBV4-1,TRBD2,CASRVAGGDTQYF,TGCGCCAGCAGGGTAGCGGGGGGGGATACGCAGTATTTT
15,few,TRBJ1-2,TRBV16,TRBD1,CASSLGQAPNYGYTF,TGTGCCAGCAGCCTCGGACAGGCCCCTAACTATGGCTACACCTTC
15,-,TRBJ2-7,TRBV19,TRBD2,CASSRTSGGSYEQYF,TGTGCCAGTAGTCGTACTAGCGGGGGTTCCTACGAGCAGTACTTC
15,-,TRBJ1-5,TRBV28,TRBD1,CASRSGDRDNQPQHF,TGTGCCAGCAGATCTGGCGACAGGGACAATCAGCCCCAGCATTTT
15,-,TRBJ2-7,TRBV5-4,TRBD2,CASSSSGGGAYEQYF,TGTGCCAGCAGCTCTTCGGGCGGGGGGGCGTACGAGCAGTACTTC
16,-,TRBJ1-3,TRBV7-2,-,CASSYAGTSSGNTIYF,TGTGCCAGCAGCTACGCCGGTACGAGCTCTGGAAACACCATATATTTT
11,once,TRBJ2-3,TRBV20-1,-,CSALYTDTQYF,TGCAGTGCTCTCTACACAGATACGCAGTATTTT